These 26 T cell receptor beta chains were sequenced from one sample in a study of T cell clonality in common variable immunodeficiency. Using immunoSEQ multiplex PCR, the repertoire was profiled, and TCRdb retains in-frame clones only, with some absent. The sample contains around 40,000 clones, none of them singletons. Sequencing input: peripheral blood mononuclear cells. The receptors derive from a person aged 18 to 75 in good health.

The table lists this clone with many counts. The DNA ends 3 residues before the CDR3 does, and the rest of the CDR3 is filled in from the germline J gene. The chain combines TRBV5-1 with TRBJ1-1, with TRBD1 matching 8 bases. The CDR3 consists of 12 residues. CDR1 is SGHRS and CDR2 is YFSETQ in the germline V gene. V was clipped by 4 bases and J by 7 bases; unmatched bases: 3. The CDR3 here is CASSKGQGEAFF. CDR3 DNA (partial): TGCGCCAGCAGCAAAGGACAGGGTGAA.

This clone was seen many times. CDR3 DNA, as far as it was read: TGTGCCAGCAGCGTAGACCTAGCGGGAGATATCTACAATGAG. This gives the protein CASSVDLAGDIYNE. The whole CDR3 protein reads CASSVDLAGDIYNEQFF. The chain is built from TRBV9 and TRBJ2-1; TRBD2 matches at 10 bases. The read falls 3 residues short of the CDR3 end, and the missing part is taken from the germline J gene. Losses at the gene ends were 0 bases for V and 3 bases for J; bases not matched to a gene: 6. The CDR3 sequence is 17 residues long. The germline V gene has CDR1 SGDLS and CDR2 YYNGEE.

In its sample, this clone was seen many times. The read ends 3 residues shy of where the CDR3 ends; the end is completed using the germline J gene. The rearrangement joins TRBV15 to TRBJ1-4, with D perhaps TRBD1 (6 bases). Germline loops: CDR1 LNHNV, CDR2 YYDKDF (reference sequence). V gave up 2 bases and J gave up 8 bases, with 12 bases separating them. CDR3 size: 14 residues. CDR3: CATSRLQGWEKLFF. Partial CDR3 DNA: TGTGCCACCAGCAGACTACAGGGCTGGGAAAAA.

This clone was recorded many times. CDR3 DNA (partial): TGTGCCAGCGCCGCTAGGACCCTACCGTTAGGGGTTTATGGC. This encodes CASAARTLPLGVYG. The full-length CDR3 reads as CASAARTLPLGVYGYTF. This rearrangement joins TRBV19 to TRBJ1-2; maybe TRBD1 (5 bases). Coverage ceases 3 residues before the CDR3 finishes, and the germline J gene fills in the end. Germline CDR1 LNHDA, CDR2 SQIVND (reference sequence). V dropped 9 bases and J dropped 5 bases, with 28 bases sitting between them. The length of the CDR3 is 17 residues. Using reference TRBV19 and TRBJ1-2 for the parts outside the CDR3, the full variable domain is DGGITQSPKYLFRKEGQNVTLSCEQNLNHDAMYWYRQDPGQGLRLIYYSQIVNDFQKGDIAEGYSVSREKKESFPLTVTSAQKNPTAFYLCASAARTLPLGVYGYTFGSGTRLTVV.

The chain's CDR3 is CASSSTGGNTEAFF. The CDR3 DNA, read in part, is TGTGCCAGCAGCTCGACAGGGGGGAACACTGAA. The chain couples TRBV11-2 to TRBJ1-1; 9 nucleotides match TRBD1. The sequence runs out 3 residues before the end of the CDR3; the remainder is reconstructed from the germline J gene. This CDR3 is 14 amino acids long. The V gene end was trimmed by 4 bases and the J gene end by 1 base; junction bases not matched to a gene: 1. The germline CDR1 and CDR2 sequences are SGHAT and FQNNGV.

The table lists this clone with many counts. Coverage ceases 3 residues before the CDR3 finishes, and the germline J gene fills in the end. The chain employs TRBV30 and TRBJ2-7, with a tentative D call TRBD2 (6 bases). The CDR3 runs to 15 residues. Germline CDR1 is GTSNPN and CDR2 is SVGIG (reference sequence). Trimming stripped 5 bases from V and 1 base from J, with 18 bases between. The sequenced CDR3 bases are TGTGCCTGGGGTGAAGAGAGACTAGAATCCTACGAG. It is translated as CAWGEERLESYE. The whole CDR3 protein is CAWGEERLESYEQYF.

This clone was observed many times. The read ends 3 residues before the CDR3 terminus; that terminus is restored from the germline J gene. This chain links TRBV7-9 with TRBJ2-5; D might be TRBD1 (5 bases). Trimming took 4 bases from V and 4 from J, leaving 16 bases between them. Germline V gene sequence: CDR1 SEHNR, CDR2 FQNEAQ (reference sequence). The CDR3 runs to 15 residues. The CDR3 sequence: CASSSATLRGETQYF. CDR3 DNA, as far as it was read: TGTGCCAGCAGCTCAGCTACTTTAAGGGGAGAGACC.

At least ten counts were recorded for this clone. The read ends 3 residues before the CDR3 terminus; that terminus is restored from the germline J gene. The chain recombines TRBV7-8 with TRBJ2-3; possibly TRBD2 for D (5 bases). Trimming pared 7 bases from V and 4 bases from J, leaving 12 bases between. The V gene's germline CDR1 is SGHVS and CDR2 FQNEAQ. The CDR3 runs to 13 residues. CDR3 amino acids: CASTRTRADTQYF. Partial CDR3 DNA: TGTGCCAGCACCCGCACGAGGGCAGATACG.

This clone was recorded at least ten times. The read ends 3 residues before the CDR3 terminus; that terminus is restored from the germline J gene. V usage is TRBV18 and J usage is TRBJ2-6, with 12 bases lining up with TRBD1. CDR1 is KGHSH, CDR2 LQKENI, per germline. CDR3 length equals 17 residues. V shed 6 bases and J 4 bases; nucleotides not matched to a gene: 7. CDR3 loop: CASSEGQGAMGANVLTF. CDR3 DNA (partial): TGTGCCAGCTCGGAGGGACAGGGGGCTATGGGGGCCAACGTC.

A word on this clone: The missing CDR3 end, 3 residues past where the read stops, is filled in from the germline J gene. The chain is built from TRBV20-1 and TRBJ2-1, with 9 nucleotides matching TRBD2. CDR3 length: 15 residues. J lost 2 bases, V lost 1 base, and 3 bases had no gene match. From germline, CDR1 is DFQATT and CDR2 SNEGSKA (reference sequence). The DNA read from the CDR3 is TGCAGTGCTAGAGCCGCTAGCGGGGCCTACAATGAG. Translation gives CSARAASGAYNE. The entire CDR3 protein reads CSARAASGAYNEQFF.

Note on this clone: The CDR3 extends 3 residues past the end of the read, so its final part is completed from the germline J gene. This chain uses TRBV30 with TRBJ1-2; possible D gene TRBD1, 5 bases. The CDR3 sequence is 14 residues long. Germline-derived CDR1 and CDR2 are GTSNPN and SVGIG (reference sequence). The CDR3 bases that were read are TGTGCCTGGAGAGGGGCCGGACTACCAAACATC. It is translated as CAWRGAGLPNI. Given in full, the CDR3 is CAWRGAGLPNIYTF.

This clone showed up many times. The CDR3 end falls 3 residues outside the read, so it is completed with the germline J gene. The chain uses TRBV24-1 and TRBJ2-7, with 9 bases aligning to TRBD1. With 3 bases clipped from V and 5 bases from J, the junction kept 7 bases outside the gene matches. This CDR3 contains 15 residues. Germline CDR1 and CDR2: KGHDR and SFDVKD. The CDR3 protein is CATSDGGQGTNEQYF. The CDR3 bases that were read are TGTGCCACCAGTGATGGAGGACAGGGGACCAACGAG.

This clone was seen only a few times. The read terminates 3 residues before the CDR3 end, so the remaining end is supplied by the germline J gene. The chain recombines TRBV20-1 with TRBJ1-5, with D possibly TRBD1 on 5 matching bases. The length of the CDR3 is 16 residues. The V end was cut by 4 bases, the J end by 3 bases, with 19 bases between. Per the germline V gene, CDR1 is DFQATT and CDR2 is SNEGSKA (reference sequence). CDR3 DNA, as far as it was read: TGCAGTGCTATTCCACCCGCCGGGGGTCCCAATCAGCCC. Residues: CSAIPPAGGPNQP. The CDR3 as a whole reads CSAIPPAGGPNQPQHF.

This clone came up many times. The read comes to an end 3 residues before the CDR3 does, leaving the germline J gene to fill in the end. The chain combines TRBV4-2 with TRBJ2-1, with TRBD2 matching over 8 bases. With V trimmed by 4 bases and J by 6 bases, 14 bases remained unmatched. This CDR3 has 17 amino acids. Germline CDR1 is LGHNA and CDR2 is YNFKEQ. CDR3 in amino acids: CASSPVGGRRIGNEQFF. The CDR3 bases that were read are TGTGCCAGCAGCCCAGTCGGCGGGAGGAGGATAGGCAATGAG.

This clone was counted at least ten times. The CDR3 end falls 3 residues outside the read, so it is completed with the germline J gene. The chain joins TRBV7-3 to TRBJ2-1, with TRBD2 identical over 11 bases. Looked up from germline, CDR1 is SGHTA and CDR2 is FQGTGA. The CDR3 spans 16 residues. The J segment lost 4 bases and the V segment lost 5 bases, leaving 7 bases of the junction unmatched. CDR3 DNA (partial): TGTGCCAGCAGCCCCGCTAGCGGGGGGCTTTACAATGAG. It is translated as CASSPASGGLYNE. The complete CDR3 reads CASSPASGGLYNEQFF.

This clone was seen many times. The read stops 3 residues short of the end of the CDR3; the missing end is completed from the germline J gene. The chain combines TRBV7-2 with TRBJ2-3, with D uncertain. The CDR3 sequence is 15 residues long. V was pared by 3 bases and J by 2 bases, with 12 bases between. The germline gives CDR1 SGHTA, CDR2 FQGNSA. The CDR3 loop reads CASSFDPGSTDTQYF. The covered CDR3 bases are TGTGCCAGCAGCTTCGACCCGGGTTCCACAGATACG.

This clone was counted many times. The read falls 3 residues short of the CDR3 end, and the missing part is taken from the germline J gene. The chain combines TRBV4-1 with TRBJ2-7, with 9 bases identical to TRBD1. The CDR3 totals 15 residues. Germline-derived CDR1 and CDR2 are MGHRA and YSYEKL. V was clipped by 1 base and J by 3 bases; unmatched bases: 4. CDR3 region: CASSQGQGGVYEQYF. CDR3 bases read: TGCGCCAGCAGCCAAGGACAGGGGGGTGTCTACGAG.

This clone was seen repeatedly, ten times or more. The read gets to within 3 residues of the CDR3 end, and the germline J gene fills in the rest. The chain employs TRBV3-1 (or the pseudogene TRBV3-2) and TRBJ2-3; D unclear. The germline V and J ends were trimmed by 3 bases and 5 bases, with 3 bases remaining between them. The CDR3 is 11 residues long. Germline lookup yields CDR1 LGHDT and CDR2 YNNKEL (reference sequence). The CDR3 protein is CASSHVDTQYF. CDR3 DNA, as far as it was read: TGTGCCAGCAGCCACGTAGATACG.

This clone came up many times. CDR3 sequence reads: CASSILDSYGYTF. CDR3 DNA, as far as it was read: TGTGCCAGTAGTATCTTGGACAGCTATGGC. The rearrangement links TRBV19 to TRBJ1-2, with a weak D call TRBD1 (6 bases). The observed sequence ends 3 residues before the CDR3 terminus, with the missing tail filled in from the germline J gene. The CDR3 totals 13 residues. V gave up 3 bases and J gave up 4 bases, with 9 bases separating them. Per germline, CDR1 LNHDA and CDR2 SQIVND (reference sequence).

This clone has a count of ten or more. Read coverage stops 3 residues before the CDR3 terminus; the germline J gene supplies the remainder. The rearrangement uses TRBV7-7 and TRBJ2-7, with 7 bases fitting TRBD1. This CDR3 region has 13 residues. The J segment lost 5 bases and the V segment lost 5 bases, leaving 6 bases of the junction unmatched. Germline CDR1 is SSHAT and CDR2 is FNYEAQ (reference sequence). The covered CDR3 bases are TGTGCCAGCAGCCGAGACAGGGTTCACGAG. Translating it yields CASSRDRVHE. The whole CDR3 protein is CASSRDRVHEQYF.

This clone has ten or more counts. Incomplete CDR3 DNA: TGCGCCAGCAGCTTGGAGGCGGGAAGCACTGAA. It codes for CASSLEAGSTE. The whole CDR3 protein reads CASSLEAGSTEAFF. The chain combines TRBV5-1 with TRBJ1-1, with unresolved D. The CDR3 is cut off 3 residues early in the read; its end comes from the germline J gene. The V and J ends lost 0 bases and 4 bases respectively, with 10 bases between them. The germline V gene has CDR1 SGHRS and CDR2 YFSETQ. The CDR3 is 14 residues long.

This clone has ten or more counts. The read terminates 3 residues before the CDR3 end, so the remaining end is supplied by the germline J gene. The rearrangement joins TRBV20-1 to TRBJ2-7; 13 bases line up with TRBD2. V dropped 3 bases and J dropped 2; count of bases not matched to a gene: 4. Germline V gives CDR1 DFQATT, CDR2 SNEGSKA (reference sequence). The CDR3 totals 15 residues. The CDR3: CSASTTSGGAYEQYF. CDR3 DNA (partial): TGCAGTGCTAGTACCACTAGCGGGGGGGCCTACGAG.

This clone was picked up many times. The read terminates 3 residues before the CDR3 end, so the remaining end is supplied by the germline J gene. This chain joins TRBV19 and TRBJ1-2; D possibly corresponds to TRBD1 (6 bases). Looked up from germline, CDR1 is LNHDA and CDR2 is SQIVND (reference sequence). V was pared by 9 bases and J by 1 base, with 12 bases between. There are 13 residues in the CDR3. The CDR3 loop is CASRDTNNYGYTF. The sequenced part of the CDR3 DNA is TGTGCCAGCCGGGACACCAATAACTATGGC.

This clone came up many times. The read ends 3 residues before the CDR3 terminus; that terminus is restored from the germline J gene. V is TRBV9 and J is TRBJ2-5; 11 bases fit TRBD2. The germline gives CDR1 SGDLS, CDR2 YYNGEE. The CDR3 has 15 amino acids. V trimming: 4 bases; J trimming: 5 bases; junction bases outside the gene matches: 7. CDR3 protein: CASSTRTSGLETQYF. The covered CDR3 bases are TGTGCCAGCAGCACAAGGACTAGCGGGCTGGAGACC.

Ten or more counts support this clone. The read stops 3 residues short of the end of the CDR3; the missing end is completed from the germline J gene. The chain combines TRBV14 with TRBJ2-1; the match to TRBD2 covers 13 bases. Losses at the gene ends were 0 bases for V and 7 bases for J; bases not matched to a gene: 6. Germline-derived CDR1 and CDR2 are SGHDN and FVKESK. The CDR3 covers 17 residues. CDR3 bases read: TGTGCCAGCAGCCAAGATTGGGGACTAGCGGGAAAGAATGAG. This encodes CASSQDWGLAGKNE. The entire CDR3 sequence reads CASSQDWGLAGKNEQFF.

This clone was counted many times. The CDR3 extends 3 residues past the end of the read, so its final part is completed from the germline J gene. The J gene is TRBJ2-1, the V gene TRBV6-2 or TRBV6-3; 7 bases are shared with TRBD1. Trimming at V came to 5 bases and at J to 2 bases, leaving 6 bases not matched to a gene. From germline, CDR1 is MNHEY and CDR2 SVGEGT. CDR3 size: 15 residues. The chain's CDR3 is CASSLSDRAYNEQFF. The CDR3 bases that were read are TGTGCCAGCAGTCTCTCCGACAGGGCCTACAATGAG.